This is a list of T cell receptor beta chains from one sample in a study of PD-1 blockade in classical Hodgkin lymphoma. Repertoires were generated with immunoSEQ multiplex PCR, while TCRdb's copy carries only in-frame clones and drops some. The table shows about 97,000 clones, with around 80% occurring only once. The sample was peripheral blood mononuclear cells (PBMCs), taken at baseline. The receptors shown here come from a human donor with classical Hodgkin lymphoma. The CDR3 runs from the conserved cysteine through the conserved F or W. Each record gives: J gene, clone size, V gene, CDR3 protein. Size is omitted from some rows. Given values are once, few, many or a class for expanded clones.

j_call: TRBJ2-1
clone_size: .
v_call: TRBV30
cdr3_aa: CAWSDKAGSKQFF

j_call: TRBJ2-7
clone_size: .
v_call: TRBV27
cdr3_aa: CASSSRTGSSYEQYF

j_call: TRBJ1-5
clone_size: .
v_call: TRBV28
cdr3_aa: CASSSGHMSNQPQHF

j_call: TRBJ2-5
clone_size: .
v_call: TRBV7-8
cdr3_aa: CASSWNRDGDQYF

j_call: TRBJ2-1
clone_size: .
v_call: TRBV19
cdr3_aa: CASRRGLASYNEQFF

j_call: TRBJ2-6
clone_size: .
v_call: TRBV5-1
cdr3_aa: CASAGQGAGANVLTF

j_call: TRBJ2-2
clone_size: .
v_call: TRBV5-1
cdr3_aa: CASSLAGAPGELFF

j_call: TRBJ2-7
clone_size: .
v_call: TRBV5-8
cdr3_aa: CASSLGPGATYEQYF

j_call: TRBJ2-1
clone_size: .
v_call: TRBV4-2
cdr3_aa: CASSDTLAGGPLF

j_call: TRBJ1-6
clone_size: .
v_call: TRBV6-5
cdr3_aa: CASRQGTALHF

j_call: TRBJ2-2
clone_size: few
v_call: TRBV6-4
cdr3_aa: CASSLTRPGELFF

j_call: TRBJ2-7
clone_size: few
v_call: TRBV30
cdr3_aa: CAWKASGTHEQYF

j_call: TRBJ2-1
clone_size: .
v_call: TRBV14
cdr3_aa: CASSQNLGLAEGNEQFF

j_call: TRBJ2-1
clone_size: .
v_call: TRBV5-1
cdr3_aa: CASSLDNRLFSYNEQFF

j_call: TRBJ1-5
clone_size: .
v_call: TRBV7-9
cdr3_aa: CASSFNSDQPQHF

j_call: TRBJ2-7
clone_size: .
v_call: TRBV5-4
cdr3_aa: CASSPAGNPYEQYF

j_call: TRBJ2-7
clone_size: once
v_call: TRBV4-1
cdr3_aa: CASSQAGLTYEQYF

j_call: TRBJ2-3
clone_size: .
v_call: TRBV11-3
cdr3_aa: CASSSGGGTNTQYF

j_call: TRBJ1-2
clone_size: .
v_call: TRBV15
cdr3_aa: CATSRDQDFLPAGYTF

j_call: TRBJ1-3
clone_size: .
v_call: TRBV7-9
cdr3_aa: CASSLVGEYTIYF

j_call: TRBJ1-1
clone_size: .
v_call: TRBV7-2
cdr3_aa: CASSPSGTGGSLEAFF

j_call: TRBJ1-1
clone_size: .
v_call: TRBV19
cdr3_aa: CASKEEEVNTEAFF

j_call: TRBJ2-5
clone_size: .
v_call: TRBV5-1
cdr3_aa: CASSLQGPHDQETQYF

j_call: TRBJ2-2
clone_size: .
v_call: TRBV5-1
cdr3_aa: CASSSGTSGGGELFF

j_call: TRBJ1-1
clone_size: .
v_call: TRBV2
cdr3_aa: CASSPNPGQGNTEAFF

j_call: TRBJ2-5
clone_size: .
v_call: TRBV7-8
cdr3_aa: CASSSGLAGDRLGETQYF

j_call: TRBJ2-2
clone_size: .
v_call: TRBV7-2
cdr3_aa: CASSLRGGLAGAGELFF

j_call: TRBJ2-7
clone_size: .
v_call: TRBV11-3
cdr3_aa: CASSLRGGLGYEQYF

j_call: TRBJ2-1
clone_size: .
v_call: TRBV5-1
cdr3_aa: CASSLAVGGALKKFF

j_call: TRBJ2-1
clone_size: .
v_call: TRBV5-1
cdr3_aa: CASSIAGGSYNEQFF

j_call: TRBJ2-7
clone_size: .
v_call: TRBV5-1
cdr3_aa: CASSRDRADDEQYF

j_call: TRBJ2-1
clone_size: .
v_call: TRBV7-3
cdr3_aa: CASSLTAGSYNEQFF

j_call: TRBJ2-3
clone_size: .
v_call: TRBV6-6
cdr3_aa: CASSEGQGTDTQYF

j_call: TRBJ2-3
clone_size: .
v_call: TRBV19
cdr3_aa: CASSIMGGLPSTDTQYF

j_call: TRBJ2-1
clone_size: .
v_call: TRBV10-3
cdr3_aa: CAISELAGENNEQFF

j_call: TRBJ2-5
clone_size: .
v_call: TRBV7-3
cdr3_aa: CASSTAGGSETQYF

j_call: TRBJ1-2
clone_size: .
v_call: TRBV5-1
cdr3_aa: CASSVQARANYGYTF

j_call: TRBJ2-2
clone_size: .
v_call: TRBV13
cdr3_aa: CASSPVAGLTGELFF

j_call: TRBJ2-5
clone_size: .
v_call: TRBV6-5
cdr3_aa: CASRPGLAGAETQYF

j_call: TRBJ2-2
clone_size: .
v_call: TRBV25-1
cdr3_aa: CASCPQGTLTGELFF

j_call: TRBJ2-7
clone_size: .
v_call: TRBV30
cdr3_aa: CAWSSLGRVWSYEQYF

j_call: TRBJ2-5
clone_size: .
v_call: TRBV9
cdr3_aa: CASSEGLARETQYF

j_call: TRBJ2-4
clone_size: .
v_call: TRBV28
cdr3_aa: CASSFRGQGKNIQYF

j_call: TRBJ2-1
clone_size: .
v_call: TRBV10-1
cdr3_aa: CASSDPSGNSYNEQFF

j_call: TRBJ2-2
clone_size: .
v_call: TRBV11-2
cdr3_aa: CASILVDPGELFF

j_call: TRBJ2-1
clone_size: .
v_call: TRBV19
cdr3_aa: CASSTSGRLGDEQFF